This TCR beta chain comes out of a study of blood T cell repertoires in COVID-19. In the study overall: Samples representing acute and convalescent COVID-19 were sourced from the United States, Italy and Spain. T cells, B-cell-depleted T cells, or PBMCs supplied cDNA or gDNA.

In the authors' methods: Reference gene primer amplification yielded estimated nucleated cell counts. Repertoires were generated with immunoSEQ multiplex PCR, while TCRdb's copy carries only in-frame clones and drops some. The DNA gave D and trimming, while V, J and clone size come from that table. The table shows over 90,000 clones, with 70% to 90% occurring only once. The CDR3 extends over 13 amino acids. Germline loops: CDR1 SNHLY, CDR2 FYNNEI. J gave up 9 bases and V 2 bases, and 4 bases lay outside the gene matches. The sequenced sample was peripheral blood. The rearrangement uses TRBV2 and TRBJ2-4; 7 bases are shared with TRBD1. The TCR sequence derives from a human donor in a cohort sampled during active COVID-19. The CDR3 nucleotides read TGTGCCAGCAGTGAAAAGGGGGCAGGCATTCAGTACTTC. Its protein product is CASSEKGAGIQYF.